This T cell receptor beta chain is drawn from a study (dated by TCRdb to between 2021 and 2023). The investigation overall reported the following: Further investigation, including longitudinal sampling and assessment of a control group, is stated by the authors to be required.

CDR1 and CDR2 were assigned from the germline V gene (reference sequence) as SEHNR and FQNEAQ. The CDR3, cysteine through phenylalanine, is 14 amino acids long. Only the CDR3 region is kept as DNA, spanning 42 bases read in frame from base 1. At the junction V is shortened by 8 bases and J by 2 bases, with 15 bases in between. PBMCs were separated from peripheral blood, and TCR beta sequencing was performed on genomic DNA obtained from unsorted PBMCs. This clone was found once. Its antigen remains undetermined. Base-call qualities are not available, and no considerably larger clone is one nucleotide away. TCR beta chain repertoires were profiled by survey-level sequencing on the immunoSEQ platform. The original pipeline was this. Repertoire diversity was quantified by the inverse Simpson index, and CDR3 amino acid length spectratypes and V-J pairing frequencies were compared. Clonotypes specific to SARS-CoV-2, CMV, influenza A and EBV were annotated by matching TCR beta CDR3 sequences against VDJdb. TCRdb took over this immuneACCESS table, retaining in-frame rearrangements with V and J assigned. Such tables are incomplete; in checked studies, under half of the missing clones stem from an unresolved V gene, and the remainder is unexplained. That table supplies the V and J calls and clone size; D and trimming were determined from the DNA. The sample yields roughly 68,000 clones; 93% were counted once. Less than 4.5% of the sample belongs to the ten largest clones.

This sequence uses TRBV7-9 and TRBJ2-5; TRBD1 could be the D gene, as 7 bases match. Sequencing was performed on PBMCs. This TCR was recovered from a man aged 40-55 years with rheumatoid arthritis. The CDR3 corresponds to CASARGAGQETQYF. The DNA sequence follows: TGTGCCAGCGCCAGGGGGGCCGGGCAAGAGACCCAGTACTTC.